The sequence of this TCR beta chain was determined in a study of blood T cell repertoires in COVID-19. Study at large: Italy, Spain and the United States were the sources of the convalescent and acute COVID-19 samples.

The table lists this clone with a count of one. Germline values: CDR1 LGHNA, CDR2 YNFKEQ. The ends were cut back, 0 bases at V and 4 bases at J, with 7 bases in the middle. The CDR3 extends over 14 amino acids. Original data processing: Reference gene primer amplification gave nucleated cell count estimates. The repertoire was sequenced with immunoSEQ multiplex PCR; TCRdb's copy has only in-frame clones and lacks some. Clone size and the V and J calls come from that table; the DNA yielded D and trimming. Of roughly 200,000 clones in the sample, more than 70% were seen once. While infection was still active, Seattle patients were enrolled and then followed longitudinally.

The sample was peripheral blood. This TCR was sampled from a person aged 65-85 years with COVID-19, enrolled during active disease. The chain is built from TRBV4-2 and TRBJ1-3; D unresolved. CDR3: CASSQDFGGNTIYF. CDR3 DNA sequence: TGTGCCAGCAGCCAAGATTTCGGGGGAAACACCATATATTTT.